The T cell receptor (beta chain) described here comes from a study of T cells expressing NK-cell markers. Whole-study context: Researchers got TCR beta repertoires out of sorted CD3+CD56+NKG2C+, CD3+CD56+NKG2C- and CD3+CD56-NKG2C+ T cells. One of the eight sequenced donors was seronegative, whereas the other seven were HCMV-seropositive.

Study findings and constraints: In several donors, dominant clonotypes made up about 25-60.1% of CD3+CD56-NKG2C+ cells. In about six donors, dominant NKG2C+ clonotypes were roughly 1.0-7.5% of CD8+ T cells.

The CDR3 consists of 16 residues. CDR1 and CDR2 from the germline V gene are DFQATT and SNEGSKA (reference sequence). TCRdb reprocessed the 5' RACE reads and keeps a single row for each CDR3 protein, giving no DNA. The sample spans hundreds of thousands of distinct CDR3 sequences; the ten largest clones claim more than 3.5%. Turning to this clonotype: Its antigen is as yet unknown.

The chain combines TRBV20-1 with TRBJ2-1; the TCRdb D gene call, TRBD1, has no DNA to confirm it. This sequence was found in a woman between 18 and 75 years old in good health. The sample taken for sequencing was blood T cells: a sorted CD56 or NKG2C T cell subset, CD4+ or CD8+ T cells, or bulk PBMC T cells (not recorded which). The CDR3 reads CSAEHLLRGSYNEQFF.